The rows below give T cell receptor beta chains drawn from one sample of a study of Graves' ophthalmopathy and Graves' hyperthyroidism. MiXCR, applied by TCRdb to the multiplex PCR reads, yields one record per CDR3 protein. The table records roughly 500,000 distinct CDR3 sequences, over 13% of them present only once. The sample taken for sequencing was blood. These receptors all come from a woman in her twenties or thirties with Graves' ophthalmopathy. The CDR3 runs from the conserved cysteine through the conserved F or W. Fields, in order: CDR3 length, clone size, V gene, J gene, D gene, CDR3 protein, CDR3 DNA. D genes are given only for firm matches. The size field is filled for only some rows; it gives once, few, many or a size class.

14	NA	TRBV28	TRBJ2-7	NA	CASSPGQTGYEQYF	TGTGCCAGCAGTCCGGGACAAACCGGATACGAGCAGTACTTC
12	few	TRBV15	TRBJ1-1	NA	CATTIGNTEAFF	TGTGCCACCACCATTGGGAACACTGAAGCTTTCTTT
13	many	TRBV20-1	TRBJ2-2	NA	CSARPGGAGELFF	TGCAGTGCTCGTCCAGGAGGGGCTGGGGAGCTGTTTTTT
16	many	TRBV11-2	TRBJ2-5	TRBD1	CASSSIHRDSLGTQYF	TGTGCCAGCAGCTCCATCCACCGGGACAGTCTCGGGACCCAGTACTTC
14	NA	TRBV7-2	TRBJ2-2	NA	CASSLIRVSGELFF	TGTGCCAGCAGCTTAATCAGGGTTTCTGGGGAGCTGTTTTTT
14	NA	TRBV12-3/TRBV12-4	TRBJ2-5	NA	CASSLGPTQETQYF	TGTGCCAGCAGCCTGGGACCGACGCAAGAGACCCAGTACTTC
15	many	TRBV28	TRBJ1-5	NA	CASSLTDISNQPQHF	TGTGCCAGCAGTCTGACAGACATTAGCAATCAGCCCCAGCATTTT
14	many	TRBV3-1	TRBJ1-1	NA	CASSQHSRNTEAFF	TGTGCCAGCAGCCAACACAGCCGGAACACTGAAGCTTTCTTT
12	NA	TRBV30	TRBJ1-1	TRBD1	CAGDRVTSEAFF	TGTGCCGGAGACAGGGTCACGAGTGAAGCTTTCTTT
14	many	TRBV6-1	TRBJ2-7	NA	CASSKSQRAYEQYF	TGTGCCAGCAGTAAGTCCCAGAGGGCCTACGAGCAGTACTTC
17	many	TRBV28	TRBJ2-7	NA	CASSLGLEGSSSYEQYF	TGTGCCAGCAGTTTAGGGCTAGAGGGATCTAGCTCCTACGAGCAGTACTTC
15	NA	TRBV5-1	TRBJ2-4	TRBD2	CASSLSLAAANIQYF	TGCGCCAGCAGCTTGAGCCTAGCGGCAGCAAACATTCAGTACTTC
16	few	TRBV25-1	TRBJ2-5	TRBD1	CASSDQVRGLQETQYF	TGTGCCAGCAGTGACCAGGTCAGGGGGCTCCAAGAGACCCAGTACTTC
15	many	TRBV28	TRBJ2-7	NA	CASSLIPSSAYEQYF	TGTGCCAGCAGTTTGATCCCCTCGAGTGCCTACGAGCAGTACTTC
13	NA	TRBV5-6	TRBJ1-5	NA	CASSPGRDKTQHF	TGTGCCAGCAGCCCGGGCCGGGACAAGACCCAGCATTTT
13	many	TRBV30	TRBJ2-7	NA	CAWSQTPSYEQYF	TGTGCCTGGAGCCAGACACCTTCCTACGAGCAGTACTTC
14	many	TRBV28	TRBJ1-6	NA	CASSFLDSHSPLHF	TGTGCCAGCAGTTTTTTGGACAGTCATTCACCCCTCCACTTT
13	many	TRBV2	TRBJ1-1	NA	CASSELARREAFF	TGTGCCAGCAGTGAATTGGCCCGACGTGAAGCTTTCTTT
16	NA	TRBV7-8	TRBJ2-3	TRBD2	CASSLAGGQHTDTQYF	TGTGCCAGCAGCTTAGCGGGAGGGCAGCACACAGATACGCAGTATTTT
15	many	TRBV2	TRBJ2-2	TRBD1	CAILRDRDNTGELFF	TGTGCCATCCTCCGGGACAGGGACAACACCGGGGAGCTGTTTTTT